This record covers a single T cell receptor beta chain. Its antigen is not known. The data belong to a study of monozygotic twins with inflammatory bowel disease. TCR libraries each used 3,500 to 4,000 ng of total RNA. Researchers used template switching to add UMIs featuring a 6-nucleotide sample barcode. Reanalyzing the 5' RACE reads, TCRdb keeps one entry per CDR3 protein, without DNA. The sample includes 90,000 to 110,000 distinct CDR3 sequences. Germline lookup yields CDR1 SGHTA and CDR2 FQGTGA. The CDR3 has 14 residues. Overall study findings and caveats: For IBD patients, clonotypes shared with others were fewer than for healthy twins, especially with disease activity.

The chain has TRBV7-3 and TRBJ2-1. This TCR derives from a human donor with ulcerative colitis or Crohn's disease, or a healthy co-twin of an affected twin (not recorded which). Sequenced sample: blood. This CDR3 reads CASSLAGFWDEQFF.